This TCR beta chain was observed in a study of blood T cell repertoires in COVID-19. The wider study: Samples came from the United States, Italy and Spain, spanning acute and convalescent COVID-19. From T cells, B-cell-depleted T cells, or PBMCs came the material, which was cDNA or gDNA.

Trimming cost V 0 bases and J 7 bases, with 10 bases left between them. This CDR3 contains 13 residues. Germline values: CDR1 SGHRS, CDR2 YFSETQ. TCRdb keeps only in-frame clones here, not all; method: immunoSEQ multiplex PCR. Here the sample spans 250,000 to 300,000 clones, around 86% being singletons. The study drew participants aged about 18 to 89 years from 24 US areas. Self-reported history from a screening survey and questionnaire set each donor's cohort. The clonotype was recovered from a woman in her 40s who had recovered from COVID-19. The specimen was PBMCs or T cells enriched from blood (not recorded which). This sequence joins TRBV5-1 and TRBJ1-2, with D possibly TRBD1 on 6 matching bases. The CDR3 DNA reads TGCGCCAGCAGCTTGGAGGCAGGGGTTGGCTACACCTTC. This translates into CASSLEAGVGYTF.